The rows below give T cell receptor beta chains drawn from one sample of a study of T cell responses to AZD1222 COVID-19 vaccine. The assay was immunoSEQ multiplex PCR, and TCRdb's table has in-frame clones only and misses some. The sample has some 74,000 clones; roughly nine tenths are singletons. The specimen was peripheral blood, collected 28 days after the second AZD1222 dose. The receptors were gathered from an adult who received the AZD1222 COVID-19 vaccine. CDR3s include the opening cysteine and the closing phenylalanine or tryptophan. A D gene is named only where the DNA matches it firmly. A row's size may be missing; if present it is once, few, many or a size class.

clone_size	v_call	d_call	j_call	cdr3_aa	cdr3_nt
.	TRBV4-1	.	TRBJ2-5	CASSQKVGPTTQYF	TGCGCCAGCAGCCAAAAAGTGGGACCGACGACCCAGTACTTC
.	TRBV18	.	TRBJ1-1	CASSFRRENTEAFF	TGTGCCAGCTCCTTTCGTCGGGAGAACACTGAAGCTTTCTTT
.	TRBV11-1	.	TRBJ2-1	CAGMNGGEQFF	TGTGCTGGAATGAATGGGGGAGAGCAGTTCTTC
.	TRBV19	TRBD2	TRBJ2-2	CASFTGLWGPGELFF	TGTGCCAGTTTTACGGGACTATGGGGACCCGGGGAGCTGTTTTTT
.	TRBV15	TRBD1	TRBJ2-6	CATSRETGARGANVLTF	TGTGCCACCAGCAGAGAAACAGGGGCGAGAGGGGCCAACGTCCTGACTTTC
once	TRBV19	TRBD1	TRBJ1-2	CASRTGQGWSVNYGYTF	TGTGCCAGTAGGACTGGACAGGGGTGGTCCGTGAACTATGGCTACACCTTC
.	TRBV27	.	TRBJ1-4	CASSYWGQGEKLFF	TGTGCCAGCAGTTACTGGGGGCAAGGGGAAAAACTGTTTTTT
.	TRBV19	.	TRBJ1-1	CASASNTEAFF	TGTGCCAGTGCCTCGAACACTGAAGCTTTCTTT
.	TRBV6-1	.	TRBJ2-1	CASSEWPPTYNEQFF	TGTGCCAGCAGTGAATGGCCCCCAACCTACAATGAGCAGTTCTTC
.	TRBV18	.	TRBJ2-6	CASSLGRTGANVLTF	TGTGCCAGCTCACTAGGAAGGACTGGGGCCAACGTCCTGACTTTC
.	TRBV5-1	.	TRBJ2-1	CASSLDANSYNEQFF	TGCGCCAGCAGCTTGGACGCGAACTCCTACAATGAGCAGTTCTTC
.	TRBV5-6	.	TRBJ2-5	CASSVVPRKEETQYF	TGTGCCAGCAGCGTTGTCCCCAGGAAGGAAGAGACCCAGTACTTC
.	TRBV5-1	.	TRBJ1-1	CASSLEVGTLGTEAFF	TGCGCCAGCAGCTTGGAGGTGGGGACCCTGGGCACTGAAGCTTTCTTT
.	TRBV5-1	.	TRBJ2-5	CASSWTTPQETQYF	TGCGCCAGCAGCTGGACAACCCCCCAAGAGACCCAGTACTTC
.	TRBV27	.	TRBJ1-6	CASSLSMSISSPLHF	TGTGCCAGCAGTTTATCGATGAGTATCAGTTCACCCCTCCACTTT
once	TRBV6-5	TRBD1	TRBJ2-7	CASSYSGQGDPYEQYF	TGTGCCAGCAGTTACTCGGGACAGGGGGACCCCTACGAGCAGTACTTC
once	TRBV24-1	.	TRBJ2-1	CATSDSWGTNEQFF	TGTGCCACCAGTGATTCGTGGGGGACAAATGAGCAGTTCTTC
few	TRBV5-1	.	TRBJ2-7	CASSLGLEGAEQYF	TGCGCCAGCAGCTTGGGGCTTGAAGGGGCCGAGCAGTACTTC
.	TRBV3-1/TRBV3-2	TRBD1	TRBJ1-2	CASSQDWGQSGRGYTF	TGTGCCAGCAGCCAAGATTGGGGACAGTCAGGGAGGGGCTACACCTTC
.	TRBV12-3/TRBV12-4	.	TRBJ1-5	CASKGPSGQPQHF	TGTGCCAGCAAGGGACCGTCCGGCCAGCCCCAGCATTTT
.	TRBV9	.	TRBJ2-7	CASSPTGTLTTSTYEQYF	TGTGCCAGCAGTCCGACAGGGACTTTAACTACCTCCACCTACGAGCAGTACTTC
once	TRBV7-2	.	TRBJ1-5	CASSLQRIQPQHF	TGTGCCAGCAGCTTACAACGGATACAGCCCCAGCATTTT
.	TRBV18	.	TRBJ1-5	CASSPGSRAQPQHF	TGTGCCAGCTCCCCGGGTTCGCGGGCGCAGCCCCAGCATTTT
once	TRBV18	.	TRBJ2-3	CASSPPSTDTQYF	TGTGCCAGCTCACCACCGTCCACAGATACGCAGTATTTT
.	TRBV19	.	TRBJ1-1	CASFRGRDANEAFF	TGTGCCAGTTTCAGGGGACGCGACGCAAATGAAGCTTTCTTT
.	TRBV27	.	TRBJ2-1	CATLRLGSYNEQFF	TGTGCCACCCTCCGACTAGGTTCCTACAATGAGCAGTTCTTC
.	TRBV19	.	TRBJ1-5	CASSMGSRQPQHF	TGTGCCAGTAGTATGGGTAGTCGGCAGCCCCAGCATTTT
.	TRBV27	.	TRBJ1-6	CASRFGTDNSPLHF	TGTGCCAGCAGATTCGGGACGGATAATTCACCCCTCCACTTT
.	TRBV2	TRBD1	TRBJ2-7	CASRGTGGSPNYEQYF	TGTGCCAGCAGGGGTACAGGGGGCTCTCCCAACTACGAGCAGTACTTC
once	TRBV5-6	.	TRBJ1-5	CASSLASGQPQHF	TGTGCCAGCAGCTTGGCCTCGGGTCAGCCCCAGCATTTT
.	TRBV5-1	TRBD1	TRBJ1-4	CASSDRRAGQAANEKLFF	TGCGCCAGCAGCGACAGAAGAGCCGGACAGGCGGCTAATGAAAAACTGTTTTTT
few	TRBV27	TRBD2	TRBJ2-1	CASSLRLAPSSYNEQFF	TGTGCCAGCAGTCTCCGACTAGCGCCTAGCTCCTACAATGAGCAGTTCTTC
.	TRBV21-1	.	TRBJ2-2	CASLWDREYTGELFF	TGTGCCAGCCTATGGGACAGGGAATACACCGGGGAGCTGTTTTTT
.	TRBV6-1	.	TRBJ1-4	CASSEGSAQDEKLFF	TGTGCCAGCAGTGAAGGGTCTGCCCAGGATGAAAAACTGTTTTTT
.	TRBV6-2/TRBV6-3	.	TRBJ2-1	CASSYSEISEQFF	TGTGCCAGCAGTTATAGTGAGATTAGTGAGCAGTTCTTC
.	TRBV7-6	TRBD2	TRBJ2-7	CASSPRGGPYEQYF	TGTGCCAGCAGCCCCCGGGGGGGACCCTACGAGCAGTACTTC
few	TRBV29-1	.	TRBJ2-2	CSVDPGYTGELFF	TGCAGCGTTGATCCGGGCTACACCGGGGAGCTGTTTTTT
.	TRBV5-1	.	TRBJ1-1	CASSLVGLHQSTTEAFF	TGCGCCAGCAGCTTGGTGGGCCTACACCAATCCACCACTGAAGCTTTCTTT
.	TRBV7-2	.	TRBJ2-3	CASSRSGDTQYF	TGTGCCAGCAGCCGGAGTGGGGACACGCAGTATTTT
.	TRBV29-1	.	TRBJ2-5	CSVGGVSSAVAETQYF	TGCAGCGTTGGAGGTGTAAGTAGCGCCGTCGCAGAGACCCAGTACTTC
.	TRBV10-1	.	TRBJ2-1	CASSDEGVNNEQFF	TGCGCCAGCAGTGATGAAGGAGTCAACAATGAGCAGTTCTTC
.	TRBV7-3	TRBD2	TRBJ2-3	CASSSTPTSPITDTQYF	TGTGCCAGCAGCTCAACCCCGACTAGCCCTATCACAGATACGCAGTATTTT